This TCR beta chain was found in a study of identical twins. Carrying unique molecular identifiers, the cDNA also gained a universal primer site through template switching. TCRdb re-called the 5' RACE reads with MiXCR, one entry per CDR3 protein. The data hold approximately 700,000 distinct CDR3 sequences, with around 6% observed a single time. Notes on the study in general: Models came in too low on out-of-frame TCR alpha sharing in monozygotic twins. Conclusions leaned on cross-sectional statistical analysis and did not track the same donors over time.

This clonotype was observed many times. The antigen is undetermined. With V trimmed by 8 bases and J by 9 bases, 10 bases remained unmatched. This CDR3 has 13 residues. V and J are TRBV12-3 or TRBV12-4 and TRBJ2-1, with 7 bases fitting TRBD2. Input material: naive T cells sorted from blood. The sequence was obtained from a man between 18 and 29 years old in good health. The CDR3 DNA is TGTGCCAGCCGTCTGGGAGGGGCGGGTGAGCAGTTCTTC. This translates into CASRLGGAGEQFF.